Listed below are T cell receptor beta chains from one sample, sequenced in a study of T cell responses to AZD1222 COVID-19 vaccine. Method: immunoSEQ multiplex PCR; TCRdb's copy keeps in-frame clones and lacks some. The sample lists fewer than 150,000 clones, 80% to 90% occurring once. Sequencing used peripheral blood, obtained on day 0 of AZD1222 vaccination. These receptors were obtained from an adult in good health. CDR3s include the opening cysteine and the closing phenylalanine or tryptophan. Each record gives: J gene, clone size, D gene, V gene, CDR3 DNA, CDR3 protein. The D gene is left open where the match is weak. Clone size is not always given. Where it is, it says once, few, many or a class for expanded clones.

TRBJ2-1 . . TRBV19 TGTGCCAGTAATCTGAGGGTCCACAATGAGCAGTTCTTC CASNLRVHNEQFF
TRBJ1-4 . . TRBV28 TGTGCCAGCAGTTTAGGACAGATGAATGAAAAACTGTTTTTT CASSLGQMNEKLFF
TRBJ2-3 . . TRBV6-4 TGTGCCAGCAGCCCCGGGGCCCCAGATACGCAGTATTTT CASSPGAPDTQYF
TRBJ2-1 . . TRBV4-3 TGCGCCAGCAGCCAAGATGGGCTAGGGGCCAATGAGCAGTTCTTC CASSQDGLGANEQFF
TRBJ1-2 . TRBD1 TRBV5-4 TGTGCCAGCAGCATAGGACAGGGGAGGGCCTCCGGCTACACCTTC CASSIGQGRASGYTF
TRBJ2-7 . TRBD2 TRBV4-3 TGCGCCAGCAGCCAAGGGGGGACTAGCGGGCTCGTAGGCGAGCAGTACTTC CASSQGGTSGLVGEQYF
TRBJ2-7 once . TRBV3-1/TRBV3-2 TGTGCCAGCAGCCAAATACGGGGGTCCTACGAGCAGTACTTC CASSQIRGSYEQYF
TRBJ1-2 once . TRBV14 TGTGCCAGCAGCCGACGACAAAACTATGGCTACACCTTC CASSRRQNYGYTF
TRBJ1-4 . . TRBV5-1 TGCGCCAGCAGCTTGCAGTATTTGGGCAATCCCCGACATCGAAGTAATAATGAAAAACTGTTTTTT CASSLQYLGNPRHRSNNEKLFF
TRBJ2-3 . . TRBV5-4 TGTGCCAGCAGCTTCGTGGGAACTAGCACAGATACGCAGTATTTT CASSFVGTSTDTQYF
TRBJ2-1 . . TRBV30 TGTGCCTGGAGTGGATGGGAGCGGAGCAATGAGCAGTTCTTC CAWSGWERSNEQFF
TRBJ2-7 . TRBD2 TRBV7-2 TGTGCCAGCAGCTTAGCGTTGGCTAGCGGGAGTTACGAGCAGTACTTC CASSLALASGSYEQYF
TRBJ2-7 . TRBD2 TRBV27 TGTGCCAGCAGTTTAAGTATGATAGCGGGCTTCGAGCAGTACTTC CASSLSMIAGFEQYF
TRBJ1-1 few . TRBV20-1 TGCAGTGCTAGAGGAGGGACGAAAGCTTTCTTT CSARGGTKAFF
TRBJ2-3 . . TRBV2 TGTGCCAGCAGTGAGTCAGGCCCGTGGGATACGCAGTATTTT CASSESGPWDTQYF
TRBJ1-6 . . TRBV28 TGTGCCAGCAGCTCGGGGCTCTATAATTCACCCCTCCACTTT CASSSGLYNSPLHF
TRBJ2-7 few TRBD1 TRBV5-4 TGTGCCAGCAGCCCGACAGGGGTGATATCGACCTACGAGCAGTACTTC CASSPTGVISTYEQYF
TRBJ1-2 . . TRBV28 TGTGCCGGGGCCGATGGGGGACCTTATGGCTACACCTTC CAGADGGPYGYTF
TRBJ1-1 once . TRBV12-3/TRBV12-4 TGTGCCAGCAGCCCCAGAAATGAAGCTTTCTTT CASSPRNEAFF
TRBJ2-7 . . TRBV3-1/TRBV3-2 TGTGCCAGCAGCCACCGACCCTGCGAGTATCTCTACGAGCAGTACTTC CASSHRPCEYLYEQYF
TRBJ2-4 . TRBD1 TRBV5-6 TGTGCCAGCAGCTTGTACAGGGGGCGTGCCAAAAACATTCAGTACTTC CASSLYRGRAKNIQYF
TRBJ2-7 . . TRBV5-1 TGCGCCAGCAGCATTAGGACTAATTTCTACGAGCAGTACTTC CASSIRTNFYEQYF
TRBJ1-2 . . TRBV5-4 TGTGCCAGCAGCTTGGAGACAGACTATGGCTACACCTTC CASSLETDYGYTF
TRBJ1-1 . . TRBV21-1 TGTGCCAGCAGCAAAGCACGGACAGGGGGCCCGAGGGTAACTGAAGCTTTCTTT CASSKARTGGPRVTEAFF
TRBJ1-2 . . TRBV28 TGTGCCAGCAGCGAAGTGGACAGACCGGGCTACACCTTC CASSEVDRPGYTF
TRBJ1-4 . TRBD1 TRBV4-3 TGCGCCAGCAGCCTTGGACAGGGACAGGAAAAACTGTTTTTT CASSLGQGQEKLFF
TRBJ2-7 . TRBD2 TRBV3-1/TRBV3-2 TGTGCCAGCAGCCAAGATCCCTTCAGCGGGAGACCCCCCGAGCAGTACTTC CASSQDPFSGRPPEQYF
TRBJ2-5 . . TRBV11-1 TGTGCCAGTGGGGTGGCTTCCTCTAGAGAGACCCAGTACTTC CASGVASSRETQYF
TRBJ2-2 . TRBD2 TRBV6-5 TGTGCCAGCAAATCCGGACTAGCGAACACCGGGGAGCTGTTTTTT CASKSGLANTGELFF
TRBJ1-6 . . TRBV4-3 TGCGCCAGCAGCCAAGATATGTCAACAGTCCATTCACCCCTCCACTTT CASSQDMSTVHSPLHF
TRBJ2-6 . . TRBV28 TGTGCCAGCAGTTTAATAATGGGGGGCTCTGGGGCCAACGTCCTGACTTTC CASSLIMGGSGANVLTF
TRBJ1-1 . . TRBV7-3 TGTGCCAGCAGCTGGCAGGGGTCTCTTACGGAAGCTTTCTTT CASSWQGSLTEAFF
TRBJ1-1 . . TRBV28 TGTGCCAGCAAGCGGACTGAAGCTTTCTTT CASKRTEAFF
TRBJ2-3 . . TRBV4-1 TGCGCCAGCAGCCAAGATCTAGGGTCCAGCACAGATACGCAGTATTTT CASSQDLGSSTDTQYF
TRBJ2-2 . . TRBV13 TGTGCCAGCAGCTTATTATGGCAGACGAACACCGGGGAGCTGTTTTTT CASSLLWQTNTGELFF
TRBJ2-7 . . TRBV7-9 TGTGCCAGCAGGGGGGAAACCTACGAGCAGTACTTC CASRGETYEQYF
TRBJ2-7 . TRBD2 TRBV9 TGTGCCAGCAGCGTAGCGGCTAGCGGGAGCTACGAGCAGTACTTC CASSVAASGSYEQYF
TRBJ1-1 . . TRBV5-6 TGTGCCAGCAGCTTTTTTCCCCTTGAAGCTTTCTTT CASSFFPLEAFF
TRBJ2-7 . . TRBV10-3 TGTGCCATCAGTGAGTCGAACTCTAACGACGAGCAGTACTTC CAISESNSNDEQYF
TRBJ1-5 . . TRBV5-1 TGCGCCAGCAGCTTGACACCTTATAGCAATCAGCCCCAGCATTTT CASSLTPYSNQPQHF
TRBJ2-7 . TRBD2 TRBV5-4 TGTGCCAGCAGCGCCCGGACTAGCGGGATAGAGCAGTACTTC CASSARTSGIEQYF
TRBJ2-4 . . TRBV6-2/TRBV6-3 TGTGCCAGCAGTTACGACTTCACAGGGTTGGGCATTCAGTACTTC CASSYDFTGLGIQYF
TRBJ2-7 . TRBD2 TRBV2 TGTGCCAGCAGTGAGCCGGGACTAGCGGGACGCCGAGCCCACGAGCAGTACTTC CASSEPGLAGRRAHEQYF
TRBJ2-6 . . TRBV5-1 TGCGCCAGCAGCTTGGAGCATAGTCTCGACGTCCTGACTTTC CASSLEHSLDVLTF
TRBJ2-1 few . TRBV9 TGTGCCAGCAGCGCATTCTGGACTCATCAGAATGAGCAGTTCTTC CASSAFWTHQNEQFF
TRBJ2-7 . . TRBV30 TGTGCCTACGACAGGTTGACCTACGAGCAGTACTTC CAYDRLTYEQYF
TRBJ1-1 . TRBD1 TRBV7-3 TGTGCCAGCAGCTTAAGTTCAGGGGGCATCGGCACTGAAGCTTTCTTT CASSLSSGGIGTEAFF
TRBJ2-7 few TRBD2 TRBV5-4 TGTGCCAGCAGCCGAGGAGGGCGGGAGAGGGACGAGCAGTACTTC CASSRGGRERDEQYF
TRBJ2-2 . . TRBV4-3 TGCGCCAGCAGCCAACGGACAGCCCTTACGCGGGAGCTGTTTTTT CASSQRTALTRELFF
TRBJ1-1 . . TRBV5-1 TGCGCCAGCAGCTTGGCCTTAGCATCGAACACTGAAGCTTTCTTT CASSLALASNTEAFF
TRBJ1-3 . . TRBV4-1 TGCGCCAGCAGCCAACCCGTCCTTGACTCTGGAAACACCATATATTTT CASSQPVLDSGNTIYF
TRBJ1-6 . . TRBV18 TGTGCCAGCTCACCTAGGCCAGTAAATTCACCCCTCCACTTT CASSPRPVNSPLHF
TRBJ2-1 once . TRBV27 TGTGCCAGCAGTTTTCCAGGGGCAATCGCAAGTGAGCAGTTCTTC CASSFPGAIASEQFF
TRBJ1-2 . . TRBV7-2 TGTGCCAGCAGCTTAGGACAGGCAAACCTCTATGGCTACACCTTC CASSLGQANLYGYTF